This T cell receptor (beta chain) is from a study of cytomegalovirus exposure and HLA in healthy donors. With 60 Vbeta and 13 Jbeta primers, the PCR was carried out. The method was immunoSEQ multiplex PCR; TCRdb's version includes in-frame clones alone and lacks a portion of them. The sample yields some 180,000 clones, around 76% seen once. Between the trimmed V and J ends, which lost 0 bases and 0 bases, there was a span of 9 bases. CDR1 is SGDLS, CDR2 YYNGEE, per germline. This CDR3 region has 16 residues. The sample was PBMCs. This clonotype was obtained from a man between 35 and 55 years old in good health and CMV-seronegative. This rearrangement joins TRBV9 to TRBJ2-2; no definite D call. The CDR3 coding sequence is TGTGCCAGCAGCGTAGTTCCCTACTCGAACACCGGGGAGCTGTTTTTT. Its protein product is CASSVVPYSNTGELFF.